This T cell receptor (beta chain) was captured in a study of cytomegalovirus exposure and HLA in healthy donors. The CDR3 has 14 amino acids. Germline CDR1 and CDR2: SGHRS and YFSETQ. The V end was cut by 0 bases, the J end by 4 bases, with 11 bases between. Findings and limits, study-wide: Roughly uniform sequencing depth across donors was assumed, possibly incorrectly. A missense variant in DCLRE1C was later tied to TCR beta V- and J-gene trimming.

On this clone itself: What it binds is unknown.

Primers: 60 Vbeta forward and 13 Jbeta reverse. Here immunoSEQ multiplex PCR was the method, and the copy in TCRdb shows in-frame clones only, minus some. This sample carries some 190,000 clones, 9.5% of them seen once, and the ten largest clones take 1% to 1.5%. Sequencing was performed on PBMCs. The receptor's source is a woman in her 30s in good health and CMV-seropositive. The chain recombines TRBV5-1 with TRBJ2-7, with D possibly being TRBD1 (7 bases). The CDR3 region is CASSLEQGTYEQYF. The CDR3 nucleotides read TGCGCCAGCAGCTTGGAACAGGGGACTTACGAGCAGTACTTC.